Below are 28 T cell receptor beta chains sequenced from a single sample in a study of blood T cell repertoires in COVID-19. TCRdb keeps only in-frame clones here, not all; method: immunoSEQ multiplex PCR. The sample lists some 150,000 clones; approximately 80% were seen once. Sequenced material: peripheral blood. The receptors here all came from a woman of 80 years or more with acute or convalescent COVID-19.

J is TRBJ1-2 and V is TRBV5-5; TRBD1 aligns across 9 bases. CDR3 length: 14 residues. Germline CDR1 and CDR2: SGHKS and YYEKEE (reference sequence). V trimming: 6 bases; J trimming: 3 bases; junction bases outside the gene matches: 6. The CDR3 nucleotides read TGTGCCAGCACCGAACGGGACAGGGACTATGGCTACACCTTC. Translating it yields CASTERDRDYGYTF.

This clone was seen only a few times. The V gene is TRBV18, the J gene TRBJ2-1, with D hard to call. There are 14 residues in the CDR3. Germline V gene lookup returns CDR1 KGHSH and CDR2 LQKENI. The germline V and J ends were trimmed by 0 bases and 6 bases, with 9 bases remaining between them. DNA for the CDR3: TGTGCCAGCTCACCACCGCAGTCCCCCAATGAGCAGTTCTTC. Translation gives CASSPPQSPNEQFF. The variable domain in full, with the rest retrieved from reference TRBV18 and TRBJ2-1, is NAGVMQNPRHLVRRRGQEARLRCSPMKGHSHVYWYRQLPEEGLKFMVYLQKENIIDESGMPKERFSAEFPKEGPSILRIQQVVRGDSAAYFCASSPPQSPNEQFFGPGTRLTVL.

V and J are TRBV19 and TRBJ1-2, with D tentatively TRBD1 (6 bases). Germline V gene lookup returns CDR1 LNHDA and CDR2 SQIVND (reference sequence). CDR3 length equals 14 residues. Trimming removed 6 bases from V and 4 bases from J, with 15 bases in between. The CDR3 coding sequence is TGTGCCAGTAGCACCGGACAGACGATCTATGGCTACACCTTC. This translates into CASSTGQTIYGYTF.

The V and J genes are TRBV27 and TRBJ1-6; tentatively, D is TRBD1 (6 bases). V lost 6 bases and J 9 bases, leaving 15 bases between the germline ends. CDR3 size: 14 residues. Germline V lookup: CDR1 MNHEY, CDR2 SMNVEV (reference sequence). CDR3: CASSIRDTLSPLHF. Here the CDR3 DNA reads TGTGCCAGCAGCATCCGGGACACCCTTTCACCCCTCCACTTT.

DNA for the CDR3: TGTGCCAGCAGCCTGGGACAGGGGGTCTACGAGCAGTACTTC. It yields the protein CASSLGQGVYEQYF. The chain has TRBV6-5 and TRBJ2-7, with TRBD1 identical over 11 bases. Germline V CDR1 and CDR2: MNHEY, SVGAGI. The CDR3 runs 14 residues. J was trimmed by 3 bases and V by 6 bases; bases with no gene match: 4.

This clone has only a few counts. The gene calls are TRBV9 and TRBJ1-3; D unclear. The CDR3 length is 16 residues. Trimming took off 1 base at V and 2 bases at J, with 13 bases between the two ends. CDR1 and CDR2 (germline): SGDLS, YYNGEE. CDR3 residues: CASSVSSGRAGNTIYF. DNA for the CDR3: TGTGCCAGCAGCGTAAGCTCGGGAAGGGCTGGAAACACCATATATTTT.

In this sample, this clone turned up once. The chain combines TRBV6-4 with TRBJ1-1; D perhaps matches TRBD1 (5 bases). In germline, CDR1 is MRHNA, CDR2 SNTAGT. Trimming removed 2 bases at V and 9 bases at J, with 22 bases between. The CDR3 spans 16 residues. This CDR3 reads CASSDQAAGPDRKAFF. The CDR3 region has the DNA TGTGCCAGCAGTGACCAGGCCGCGGGGCCGGATCGGAAAGCTTTCTTT.

The V gene is TRBV5-1, the J gene TRBJ2-5; 7 bases map to TRBD1. V lost 4 bases to trimming and J lost 7 bases; unmatched junction nucleotides: 16. The germline gives CDR1 SGHRS, CDR2 YFSETQ. The CDR3 is made up of 16 amino acids. This CDR3 is CASSPGSNRGLGTQYF. In DNA, the CDR3 is TGCGCCAGCAGCCCGGGCTCAAACAGGGGCTTGGGGACCCAGTACTTC.

This clone was detected only a few times. The chain recombines TRBV7-9 with TRBJ2-1, with 10 bases lining up with TRBD1. Trimming took 1 base from V and 4 from J; bases not matched to a gene: 4. This CDR3 spans 16 amino acids. Germline CDR1 is SEHNR and CDR2 is FQNEAQ (reference sequence). The CDR3: CASSLVRQGAYNEQFF. CDR3 in DNA: TGTGCCAGCAGCTTAGTGCGACAGGGGGCATACAATGAGCAGTTCTTC.

The chain couples TRBV19 to TRBJ2-1; unclear D gene. This CDR3 region has 13 residues. The germline V gene has CDR1 LNHDA and CDR2 SQIVND (reference sequence). The V gene lost 11 bases and the J gene lost 8 bases, with 19 bases spanning the gap. CDR3 sequence (DNA): TGTGCCCACCATCACCTCAACGCGGATGAGCAGTTCTTC. Its translation is CAHHHLNADEQFF.

Only one count was recorded for this clone. The CDR3 loop is CASSGGQGVGEQYF. CDR3 in DNA: TGTGCCAGCAGCGGGGGACAGGGGGTTGGCGAGCAGTACTTC. The chain recombines TRBV5-6 with TRBJ2-7; 11 nucleotides agree with TRBD1. The CDR3 covers 14 residues. The germline gives CDR1 SGHDT, CDR2 YYEEEE. Trimming took 4 bases from V and 6 from J; bases not matched to a gene: 6.

The chain joins TRBV29-1 to TRBJ1-1; 9 bases match TRBD1. Germline CDR1 reads SQVTM; CDR2 reads ANQGSEA. The CDR3 is 14 amino acids. Germline trimming cut 7 bases from V and 1 base from J; bases unmatched to any gene: 7. CDR3 in amino acids: CSAGEGQGNTEAFF. CDR3 DNA sequence: TGCAGCGCGGGGGAGGGACAGGGGAACACTGAAGCTTTCTTT.

The chain joins TRBV2 to TRBJ2-5; 8 bases are shared with TRBD2. The germline CDR1 and CDR2 sequences are SNHLY and FYNNEI. V shed 2 bases, J shed 4 bases, and the junction held 3 bases outside the gene matches. This CDR3 region has 14 residues. The DNA for the CDR3 is TGTGCCAGCAGTGAATGGCTAGCGGGAGAGACCCAGTACTTC. Protein sequence: CASSEWLAGETQYF.

This rearrangement joins TRBV19 to TRBJ2-7; 9 bases agree with TRBD1. Germline-derived CDR1 and CDR2 are LNHDA and SQIVND (reference sequence). The trim removed 2 bases at V and 3 bases at J, leaving 5 bases unmatched. CDR3 length equals 15 residues. In nucleotides, the CDR3 is TGTGCCAGTAGTATACCGGGACAGGGTTACTACGAGCAGTACTTC. It is translated as CASSIPGQGYYEQYF.

The rearrangement links TRBV19 to TRBJ2-2, with 9 nucleotides matching TRBD1. V dropped 5 bases and J dropped 4; count of bases not matched to a gene: 8. The germline V gene has CDR1 LNHDA and CDR2 SQIVND (reference sequence). This CDR3 region has 16 residues. The CDR3 protein is CASSALQGASTGELFF. As DNA, the CDR3 is TGTGCCAGTAGTGCACTACAGGGGGCAAGCACCGGGGAGCTGTTTTTT.

The chain joins TRBV5-6 to TRBJ1-2, with a weak D call TRBD1 (6 bases). CDR1 and CDR2 from the germline V gene are SGHDT and YYEEEE. Between the trimmed V and J ends, which lost 3 bases and 5 bases, there was a span of 20 bases. CDR3 length: 16 amino acids. CDR3 DNA sequence: TGTGCCAGCAGCTGGGCGGGGGCGCAAAGCGGTTATGGCTACACCTTC. Encoded protein: CASSWAGAQSGYGYTF.

The DNA of the CDR3 is TGTGCCCCCTCACCCAGACAGGGCGAAGTAGGTGGCTACACCTTC. Its translation: CAPSPRQGEVGGYTF. The chain couples TRBV19 to TRBJ1-2; 7 bases agree with TRBD1. The CDR3 spans 15 residues. Germline V CDR1 and CDR2: LNHDA, SQIVND (reference sequence). After removal of 11 bases from V and 7 bases from J, the junction contained 19 bases not matched to a gene.

The chain joins TRBV5-4 to TRBJ2-5, with TRBD2 identical over 7 bases. The CDR3 is 13 residues long. CDR1 and CDR2 from the germline V gene are SGHNT and YYREEE (reference sequence). Trimming at V came to 5 bases and at J to 4 bases, leaving 5 bases not matched to a gene. The CDR3 protein is CASRGGERETQYF. The CDR3 bases are TGTGCCAGCAGGGGGGGGGAACGAGAGACCCAGTACTTC.

This sequence joins TRBV11-3 and TRBJ2-4, with D maybe TRBD2 (5 bases). Trimming took 9 bases from V and 0 from J, leaving 12 bases between them. The CDR3 totals 14 residues. In germline, CDR1 is SGHNT, CDR2 YENEEA. CDR3 region: CARWPRVAKNIQYF. The CDR3 nucleotides are TGTGCCAGGTGGCCGAGGGTAGCCAAAAACATTCAGTACTTC.

V is TRBV9 and J is TRBJ2-7, with TRBD2 identical over 9 bases. J gave up 6 bases and V 2 bases, and 12 bases lay outside the gene matches. The length of the CDR3 is 16 residues. Germline V gene data show CDR1 as SGDLS and CDR2 as YYNGEE. CDR3 bases: TGTGCCAGCAGCGTGAATAGCGGGGGAAGTTTGGGCGAGCAGTACTTC. This sequence encodes CASSVNSGGSLGEQYF.

The rearrangement uses TRBV6-5 and TRBJ1-4; no clear D gene. CDR1 is MNHEY, CDR2 SVGAGI, per germline. Trimming shortened V by 0 bases and J by 3 bases, and 8 bases separated the two germline ends. The CDR3 totals 15 residues. The CDR3 nucleotides are TGTGCCAGCAGTTACTCTACGCGGTCTAATGAAAAACTGTTTTTT. The encoded protein is CASSYSTRSNEKLFF.

This chain links TRBV6-2 or TRBV6-3 with TRBJ2-5; 9 nucleotides agree with TRBD2. CDR1 and CDR2 (germline): MNHEY, SVGEGT. The CDR3 is 16 amino acids. The ends lost 4 bases at V and 4 bases at J; junction bases unmatched: 10. CDR3 loop: CASSSILAGLGETQYF. The CDR3 DNA reads as TGTGCCAGCAGTTCCATTCTAGCGGGGTTAGGAGAGACCCAGTACTTC.

This clone occurred once. The chain couples TRBV5-1 to TRBJ1-4, with a possible D match to TRBD1 (5 bases). The V and J ends lost 0 bases and 4 bases respectively, with 10 bases between them. Looked up from germline, CDR1 is SGHRS and CDR2 is YFSETQ. The CDR3 is 15 residues long. DNA for the CDR3: TGCGCCAGCAGCTTGGCGGCAGGGCGTAATGAAAAACTGTTTTTT. Residues: CASSLAAGRNEKLFF.

This clone was observed a single time. The CDR3 DNA reads TGTGCCAGCAGCTCCGACAATGTAAACACTGAAGCTTTCTTT. Translating gives CASSSDNVNTEAFF. This rearrangement joins TRBV7-2 to TRBJ1-1, with D unclear. The V end lost 4 bases, the J end lost 2 bases, and 11 bases lay between the germline ends. Germline V gene lookup returns CDR1 SGHTA and CDR2 FQGNSA. The CDR3 consists of 14 residues. The full variable domain, completed using reference TRBV7-2 and TRBJ1-1, is GAGVSQSPSNKVTEKGKDVELRCDPISGHTALYWYRQSLGQGLEFLIYFQGNSAPDKSGLPSDRFSAERTGGSVSTLTIQRTQQEDSAVYLCASSSDNVNTEAFFGQGTRLTVV.

CDR3 in amino acids: CASSQDRQARSPLHF. DNA of the CDR3: TGCGCCAGCAGCCAAGACCGCCAGGCACGCTCACCCCTCCACTTT. This chain connects TRBV4-1 to TRBJ1-6, with D unclear. The length of the CDR3 is 15 residues. Germline V gene sequence: CDR1 MGHRA, CDR2 YSYEKL. Trimming took 0 bases from V and 10 from J, leaving 13 bases between them.

The chain couples TRBV19 to TRBJ1-3; D not resolved. The CDR3 has 14 amino acids. Looked up from germline, CDR1 is LNHDA and CDR2 is SQIVND (reference sequence). V lost 10 bases and J lost 0, with 13 bases in between. The CDR3 DNA reads as TGTGCCACCATGAGAGGATTCTCTGGAAACACCATATATTTT. As protein: CATMRGFSGNTIYF.

This clone was seen only a few times. This CDR3 reads CATSPSPNTEAFF. CDR3 sequence (DNA): TGTGCCACCTCGCCTAGCCCGAACACTGAAGCTTTCTTT. The V gene is TRBV5-6, the J gene TRBJ1-1; D gene unclear. The CDR3 loop spans 13 amino acids. Germline lookup yields CDR1 SGHDT and CDR2 YYEEEE. V dropped 9 bases and J dropped 1 base, with 13 bases sitting between them. Looking up the rest from reference TRBV5-6 and TRBJ1-1 gives the full variable domain: DAGVTQSPTHLIKTRGQQVTLRCSPKSGHDTVSWYQQALGQGPQFIFQYYEEEERQRGNFPDRFSGHQFPNYSSELNVNALLLGDSALYLCATSPSPNTEAFFGQGTRLTVV.

The chain combines TRBV5-1 with TRBJ2-3; 7 positions match TRBD2. CDR3 length: 14 amino acids. V was clipped by 4 bases and J by 5 bases; unmatched bases: 7. Germline V CDR1 and CDR2: SGHRS, YFSETQ. The CDR3 is CASSRTTGGDTQYF. The CDR3 region has the DNA TGCGCCAGCAGCCGCACCACGGGAGGAGATACGCAGTATTTT. The variable domain in full, with the rest retrieved from reference TRBV5-1 and TRBJ2-3, is KAGVTQTPRYLIKTRGQQVTLSCSPISGHRSVSWYQQTPGQGLQFLFEYFSETQRNKGNFPGRFSGRQFSNSRSEMNVSTLELGDSALYLCASSRTTGGDTQYFGPGTRLTVL.